This T cell receptor beta chain emerged from a study of T cell responses to AZD1222 COVID-19 vaccine. Study findings and constraints: Clonal diversity was possibly underestimated; the donors were predominantly white British and more often female. Per reports, nearly half of all spike-specific TCRs target regions that are unmutated in variants. Spike as a whole was targeted by vaccine-associated CD4 TCRs, dominant at 160-218 and 743-854.

Timing groups of about 4 and about 12 weeks for second doses were pooled. This clone was seen only once. Antigen unknown. The repertoire was sequenced with immunoSEQ multiplex PCR; TCRdb's copy has only in-frame clones and lacks some. The sample shows roughly 110,000 clones, 90% of them seen only once. V dropped 3 bases and J dropped 0; count of bases not matched to a gene: 1. The length of the CDR3 is 15 residues. Per germline, CDR1 SGHTA and CDR2 FQGNSA. The sequence derives from an adult who received the AZD1222 COVID-19 vaccine. The specimen was peripheral blood, collected 28 days after the second AZD1222 dose. J is TRBJ2-1 and V is TRBV7-2; 8 bases align to TRBD2. As DNA, the CDR3 is TGTGCCAGCAGCTTCAGCGGGAGCTCCTACAATGAGCAGTTCTTC. Translation gives CASSFSGSSYNEQFF.